This is a list of T cell receptor beta chains from one sample in a study of cytomegalovirus exposure and HLA in healthy donors. Using immunoSEQ multiplex PCR, the repertoire was profiled, and TCRdb retains in-frame clones only, with some absent. The specimen's table records approximately 30,000 clones. The sample was PBMCs. The receptors here all came from a woman in her 40s in good health and CMV-seropositive. The conserved cysteine and the conserved F or W are not part of the CDR3 here.

j_call v_call cdr3_aa
TRBJ2-7 TRBV6-1 ASSAPTRGLDEQY
TRBJ2-1 TRBV18 ASSPFSGNEQF
TRBJ1-1 TRBV19 ASKGQAGTEAF
TRBJ2-7 TRBV2 ASPLDRDNSYEQY
TRBJ2-1 TRBV16 ASSQSGHQGNYEQF
TRBJ1-2 TRBV7-2 ASSVDRDYGYT
TRBJ2-1 TRBV30 AWSSGRGHRNEQF
TRBJ2-1 TRBV4-3 ASSLVREVLGNEQF
TRBJ2-3 TRBV30 ASHYRGRADTQY
TRBJ2-7 TRBV5-5 ASSSWGGLSEQY